These T cell receptor beta chains were read from a single sample in a study of T cell changes during pregnancy in multiple sclerosis. Produced via immunoSEQ multiplex PCR; TCRdb's table is partial and in-frame only. In the table there are 70,000 to 80,000 clones, more than 90% of which are singletons. Sequencing used peripheral blood, obtained after pregnancy. The receptors shown here come from a female donor in good health, enrolled as a control in a pregnancy study. Each CDR3 is given with its conserved first and last residue. Each record gives: D gene, V gene, J gene, clone size, CDR3 protein, CDR3 DNA. A D gene is named only where the DNA matches it firmly. Size tells how often a clone was seen (once, few, many) or the class of an expanded clone, and some rows leave it out.

TRBD1,TRBV6-1,TRBJ1-5,NA,CASGQGGGNQPQHF,TGTGCCAGCGGGCAAGGGGGCGGCAATCAGCCCCAGCATTTT
NA,TRBV30,TRBJ1-2,NA,CAWSIGRVYGYTF,TGTGCCTGGAGTATTGGGCGCGTCTATGGCTACACCTTC
NA,TRBV7-3,TRBJ2-1,NA,CASSLLTGGSYNEQFF,TGTGCCAGCAGCCTCCTGACAGGAGGCTCCTACAATGAGCAGTTCTTC
NA,TRBV15,TRBJ2-2,NA,CATSREGGTNTGELFF,TGTGCCACCAGCAGAGAGGGGGGTACTAACACCGGGGAGCTGTTTTTT
NA,TRBV19,TRBJ1-2,NA,CASSIGTPRNYGYTF,TGTGCCAGTAGTATTGGGACACCAAGGAACTATGGCTACACCTTC
NA,TRBV27,TRBJ2-7,NA,CASSFSRQTQTYEQYF,TGTGCCAGCAGTTTCAGTCGACAGACTCAAACCTACGAGCAGTACTTC
NA,TRBV18,TRBJ1-1,few,CASSRGRDTEAFF,TGTGCCAGCTCCAGGGGCAGGGACACTGAAGCTTTCTTT
NA,TRBV5-4,TRBJ1-1,NA,CASSLGLDTEAFF,TGTGCCAGCAGCTTGGGATTAGACACTGAAGCTTTCTTT
TRBD2,TRBV4-1,TRBJ2-4,NA,CASSPGGLAGDITKNIQYF,TGCGCCAGCAGCCCGGGTGGGCTAGCGGGAGATATAACCAAAAACATTCAGTACTTC
TRBD2,TRBV4-1,TRBJ2-7,NA,CASSQVGLAAYEQYF,TGCGCCAGCAGCCAAGTGGGACTAGCGGCCTACGAGCAGTACTTC
NA,TRBV28,TRBJ2-3,NA,CASTEQASTDTQYF,TGTGCCAGCACCGAGCAAGCCAGCACAGATACGCAGTATTTT
TRBD2,TRBV2,TRBJ2-5,NA,CASSGTSGGPRETQYF,TGTGCCAGCAGCGGGACTAGCGGGGGGCCTAGGGAGACCCAGTACTTC
NA,TRBV9,TRBJ2-7,NA,CASSRDRTSEQYF,TGTGCCAGCAGCCGCGACAGGACCTCCGAGCAGTACTTC
NA,TRBV5-1,TRBJ2-3,NA,CASSPSRGADTQYF,TGCGCCAGCAGCCCTTCCCGGGGGGCGGATACGCAGTATTTT
NA,TRBV15,TRBJ1-1,NA,CATSRDPGKTEAFF,TGTGCCACCAGCAGAGATCCGGGGAAGACCGAAGCTTTCTTT
TRBD2,TRBV7-2,TRBJ2-7,NA,CASSPSSSGSYEQYF,TGTGCCAGCAGCCCCAGTAGTAGCGGGTCCTACGAGCAGTACTTC
NA,TRBV5-1,TRBJ1-6,NA,CASSFDRPYNSPLHF,TGCGCCAGCAGCTTCGACAGGCCCTATAATTCACCCCTCCACTTT
NA,TRBV27,TRBJ1-6,NA,CASSLSGGGYSPLHF,TGTGCCAGCAGTTTGTCTGGGGGCGGGTATTCACCCCTCCACTTT
TRBD1,TRBV7-9,TRBJ2-3,NA,CASSPLFRGTDTQYF,TGTGCCAGCAGCCCATTATTCAGGGGGACAGATACGCAGTATTTT
TRBD1,TRBV29-1,TRBJ1-1,NA,CSVEEDRGHTEAFF,TGCAGCGTTGAAGAGGACAGGGGGCACACTGAAGCTTTCTTT
NA,TRBV30,TRBJ1-1,few,CAWIRGTEAFF,TGTGCCTGGATTCGGGGCACTGAAGCTTTCTTT
NA,TRBV19,TRBJ2-2,NA,CASSIVAGFLTGELFF,TGTGCCAGTAGTATCGTAGCTGGGTTTTTGACCGGGGAGCTGTTTTTT
TRBD2,TRBV7-9,TRBJ2-1,once,CASSLGTSGGIGEQFF,TGTGCCAGCAGCTTAGGGACTAGCGGGGGGATCGGAGAGCAGTTCTTC
NA,TRBV9,TRBJ2-5,NA,CASSVDPGREETQYF,TGTGCCAGCAGCGTAGATCCAGGAAGAGAAGAGACCCAGTACTTC
NA,TRBV27,TRBJ2-7,NA,CASSLRGPYEQYF,TGTGCCAGCAGTTTGCGAGGCCCCTACGAGCAGTACTTC
NA,TRBV28,TRBJ2-5,NA,CASKGGLKETQYF,TGTGCCAGCAAAGGCGGGCTGAAAGAGACCCAGTACTTC
NA,TRBV14,TRBJ2-5,NA,CASSPLGGAKETQYF,TGTGCCAGCAGCCCCCTTGGTGGGGCTAAAGAGACCCAGTACTTC
NA,TRBV5-6,TRBJ2-2,NA,CASSLGTLELFF,TGTGCCAGCAGCTTGGGGACACTCGAGCTGTTTTTT
TRBD1,TRBV6-5,TRBJ1-2,NA,CASSYSAGGDGYTF,TGTGCCAGCAGTTACTCCGCAGGGGGAGATGGCTACACCTTC
NA,TRBV6-1,TRBJ2-1,NA,CASSGRLPSSYNEQFF,TGTGCCAGCAGTGGAAGACTGCCTAGCTCCTACAATGAGCAGTTCTTC
TRBD2,TRBV30,TRBJ2-7,NA,CAWSEGGLPYEQYF,TGTGCCTGGAGTGAGGGAGGGCTCCCCTACGAGCAGTACTTC
TRBD1,TRBV15,TRBJ1-5,NA,CATSRGQGDGQPQHF,TGTGCCACCAGCAGAGGTCAGGGGGATGGACAGCCCCAGCATTTT
NA,TRBV9,TRBJ1-1,NA,CASSVGRETGLTEAFF,TGTGCCAGCAGCGTAGGCAGGGAGACAGGACTTACTGAAGCTTTCTTT
NA,TRBV4-1,TRBJ2-1,NA,CASSQADNEQFF,TGCGCCAGCAGCCAAGCTGACAATGAGCAGTTCTTC
NA,TRBV28,TRBJ1-2,NA,CASSQGRFYGYTF,TGTGCCAGCAGCCAGGGTCGGTTCTATGGCTACACCTTC
NA,TRBV27,TRBJ2-2,NA,CASSKGQGLIGELFF,TGTGCCAGCAGTAAGGGCCAGGGATTGATCGGGGAGCTGTTTTTT
NA,TRBV6-5,TRBJ2-1,NA,CASRQGGNEQFF,TGTGCCAGCCGGCAGGGGGGAAATGAGCAGTTCTTC
TRBD2,TRBV7-2,TRBJ2-3,NA,CASSGRGAGGRGDTQYF,TGTGCCAGCAGCGGTCGGGGAGCGGGGGGCCGGGGAGATACGCAGTATTTT
TRBD2,TRBV4-3,TRBJ2-3,NA,CASSQDLGTSGRSSTDTQYF,TGCGCCAGCAGCCAAGATTTGGGGACTAGCGGGAGGTCGAGCACAGATACGCAGTATTTT
TRBD1,TRBV7-9,TRBJ1-1,once,CASSLTGGQGAFAFF,TGTGCCAGCAGCCTGACCGGCGGGCAGGGGGCATTTGCTTTCTTT
NA,TRBV28,TRBJ2-1,NA,CASKDRGNEQFF,TGTGCCAGCAAGGATCGGGGCAATGAGCAGTTCTTC
NA,TRBV18,TRBJ2-3,NA,CASSLRPEARTSTDTQYF,TGTGCCAGCTCACTTCGTCCAGAAGCGCGAACCTCCACAGATACGCAGTATTTT
NA,TRBV11-2,TRBJ2-7,NA,CASSLAGYEQYF,TGTGCCAGCAGCTTAGCGGGCTACGAGCAGTACTTC
NA,TRBV11-2,TRBJ2-7,NA,CASSLSRTYEQYF,TGTGCCAGCAGCTTATCCAGGACCTACGAGCAGTACTTC
TRBD2,TRBV6-1,TRBJ2-1,NA,CASRASGRAENEQFF,TGTGCCAGCAGGGCTAGCGGGAGGGCAGAAAATGAGCAGTTCTTC
NA,TRBV4-1,TRBJ2-2,NA,CASSQDGSVGRELFF,TGCGCCAGCAGCCAAGATGGTTCTGTTGGGCGGGAGCTGTTTTTT
TRBD1,TRBV15,TRBJ2-2,NA,CATRTGVNTGELFF,TGTGCCACTAGGACAGGGGTTAACACCGGGGAGCTGTTTTTT
TRBD2,TRBV6-4,TRBJ2-3,NA,CASSDRLAGSDTQYF,TGTGCCAGCAGTGACCGACTAGCGGGGTCGGATACGCAGTATTTT
NA,TRBV5-4,TRBJ2-1,NA,CASSHRTAGYNEQFF,TGTGCCAGCAGTCACAGGACGGCAGGCTACAATGAGCAGTTCTTC
NA,TRBV7-9,TRBJ2-7,NA,CASSSYGLFPYF,TGTGCCAGCAGCTCCTATGGACTCTTTCCGTACTTC
NA,TRBV20-1,TRBJ1-2,NA,CSEDSPYGYTF,TGCAGTGAAGACAGCCCCTATGGCTACACCTTC
TRBD1,TRBV27,TRBJ1-1,NA,CASSFQTGGGTEAFF,TGTGCCAGCAGTTTCCAAACAGGGGGCGGCACTGAAGCTTTCTTT